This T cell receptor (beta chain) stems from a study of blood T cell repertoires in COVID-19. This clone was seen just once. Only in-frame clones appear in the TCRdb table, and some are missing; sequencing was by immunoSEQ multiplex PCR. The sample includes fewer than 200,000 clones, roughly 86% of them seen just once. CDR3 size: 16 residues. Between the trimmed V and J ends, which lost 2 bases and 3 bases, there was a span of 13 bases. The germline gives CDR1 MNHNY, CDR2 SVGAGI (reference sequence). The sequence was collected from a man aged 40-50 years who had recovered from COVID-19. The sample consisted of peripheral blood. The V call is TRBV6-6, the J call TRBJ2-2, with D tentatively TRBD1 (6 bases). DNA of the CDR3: TGTGCCAGCAGTTACGGGCAGGGGATTTACACCGGGGAGCTGTTTTTT. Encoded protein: CASSYGQGIYTGELFF.